The clone carrying this T cell receptor beta chain occurred a few times. This record comes from a study of human T cells and chemical hapten exposure. Regarding time point: patch test 2, 6 weeks after DPC sensitization. Noted treatment: therapeutic diphenylcyclopropenone sensitization with weekly scalp DPC. Total RNA came from unfractionated whole blood. TCRdb ran MiXCR on the RACE reads and lists one entry per CDR3 protein. The data hold roughly 140,000 distinct CDR3 sequences, with 12% observed a single time. In germline, CDR1 is MNHGY, CDR2 SVAAGI. V was shortened by 2 bases and J by 7 bases, with 15 bases between the two germline ends. The CDR3 is 15 amino acids.

The sequence was obtained from a woman aged 45-60 years with alopecia areata. Some clones in this sample may be carry-over from other donors' samples. This chain connects TRBV6-9 to TRBJ2-1; D assignment may be TRBD1 or TRBD2 (6 bases each). This sample comprised whole blood, obtained in connection with sensitization to the hapten diphenylcyclopropenone (DPC). DNA of the CDR3: TGTGCCAGCAGTTATCAGGGGCGGGATATTAATGAGCAGTTCTTC. Its protein is CASSYQGRDINEQFF.